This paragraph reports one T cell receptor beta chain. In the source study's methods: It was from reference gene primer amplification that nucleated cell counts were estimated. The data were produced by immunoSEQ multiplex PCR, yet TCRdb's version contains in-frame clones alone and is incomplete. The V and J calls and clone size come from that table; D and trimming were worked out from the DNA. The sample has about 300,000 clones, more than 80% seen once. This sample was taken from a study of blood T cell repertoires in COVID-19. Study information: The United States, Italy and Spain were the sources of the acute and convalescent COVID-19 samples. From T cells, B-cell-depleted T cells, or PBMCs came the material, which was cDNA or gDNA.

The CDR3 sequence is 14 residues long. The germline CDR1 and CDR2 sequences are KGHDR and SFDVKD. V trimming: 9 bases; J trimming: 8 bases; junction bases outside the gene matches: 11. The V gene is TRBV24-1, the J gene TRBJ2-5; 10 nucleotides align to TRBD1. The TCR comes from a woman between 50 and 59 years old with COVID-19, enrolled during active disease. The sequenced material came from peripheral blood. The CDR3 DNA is TGTGCCACCGGCGGGACAGGGGCAGCCGAAACCCAGTACTTC. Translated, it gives CATGGTGAAETQYF.